This T cell receptor (beta chain) was sequenced in a study of human T cells and chemical hapten exposure. Study-wide context: Chiefly female patients presented with alopecia areata, totalis or universalis.

One entry per CDR3 protein, called by TCRdb with MiXCR from the RACE reads. The sample lists some 110,000 distinct CDR3 sequences, under 40% occurring once. Time point of the sample: patch test 3, about 24 weeks after DPC sensitization. This sample's treatment: therapeutic diphenylcyclopropenone sensitization with weekly scalp DPC. V lost 3 bases, J lost 1 base, and 6 bases lay in between. Germline V lookup: CDR1 DFQATT, CDR2 SNEGSKA (reference sequence). The CDR3 is made up of 12 amino acids. Here the sequenced sample was whole blood, taken in connection with sensitization to the hapten diphenylcyclopropenone (DPC). This TCR derives from a man aged 40-50 years with alopecia areata. Some clones in this sample may be carry-over from other donors' samples. The chain joins TRBV20-1 to TRBJ2-5; D not resolved. The CDR3 nucleotides read TGCAGTGCTAGCTCCGTCCAAGAGACCCAGTACTTC. Protein sequence: CSASSVQETQYF.